A single sample is the source of the 22 T cell receptor beta chains below, sequenced in a study of blood T cell repertoires in COVID-19. The method was immunoSEQ multiplex PCR; TCRdb's version includes in-frame clones alone and lacks a portion of them. Here the sample spans about 170,000 clones, about 74% being singletons. The sequenced sample was peripheral blood. The receptor set was obtained from a man aged 55 to 70 with acute or convalescent COVID-19.

The chain is built from TRBV2 and TRBJ1-2; D ambiguous. The length of the CDR3 is 13 residues. Per germline, CDR1 SNHLY and CDR2 FYNNEI. V was cut by 3 bases and J by 2 bases, with 7 bases left in between. The DNA of the CDR3 is TGTGCCAGCAGTGACACAAGAAACTATGGCTACACCTTC. It yields the protein CASSDTRNYGYTF.

Concerning this clone itself: The sample has other DNA sequences that encode this CDR3 too. The chain uses TRBV30 and TRBJ2-3, with 10 bases matching TRBD2. V trimming: 5 bases; J trimming: 1 base; junction bases outside the gene matches: 0. The length of the CDR3 is 13 residues. Germline V lookup: CDR1 GTSNPN, CDR2 SVGIG (reference sequence). CDR3 in amino acids: CAWGTSGTDTQYF. The DNA for the CDR3 is TGTGCCTGGGGGACTAGCGGCACAGATACGCAGTATTTT.

The chain is built from TRBV6-1 and TRBJ2-7; no clear D. This CDR3 spans 12 amino acids. V lost 3 bases, J lost 0 bases, and 3 bases lay in between. Looked up from germline, CDR1 is MNHNS and CDR2 is SASEGT. CDR3 sequence (DNA): TGTGCCAGCAGTGACAGCTCCTACGAGCAGTACTTC. Protein sequence: CASSDSSYEQYF.

J is TRBJ1-1 and V is TRBV5-1; D may be TRBD1 (6 bases). Germline V lookup: CDR1 SGHRS, CDR2 YFSETQ. The ends were cut back, 8 bases at V and 2 bases at J, with 16 bases in the middle. The length of the CDR3 is 14 residues. The CDR3 region has the DNA TGCGCCAGTAGCCCCGGGGGGCTAAACACTGAAGCTTTCTTT. Residues: CASSPGGLNTEAFF.

This clone was seen a single time. The chain carries TRBV6-2 or TRBV6-3 and TRBJ2-1; D may be TRBD1 (5 bases). V was shortened by 4 bases and J by 4 bases, with 17 bases between the two germline ends. CDR1 is MNHEY, CDR2 SVGEGT, per germline. The CDR3 has 16 residues. The DNA for the CDR3 is TGTGCCAGCAGTTCTCTAGACAGCCGTAATTACAATGAGCAGTTCTTC. Translation gives CASSSLDSRNYNEQFF.

This clone was observed a handful of times. V and J are TRBV7-2 and TRBJ2-5, with 7 bases matching TRBD1. There are 14 residues in the CDR3. In germline, CDR1 is SGHTA, CDR2 FQGNSA. Trimming cost V 0 bases and J 5 bases; bases outside gene matches: 3. The CDR3 nucleotides are TGTGCCAGCAGCTTAGCAGGGGGCCTCGAGACCCAGTACTTC. This translates into CASSLAGGLETQYF.

V gene TRBV7-8 combines with J gene TRBJ2-1; D remains ambiguous. The V gene lost 4 bases and the J gene lost 9 bases, with 13 bases spanning the gap. CDR1 is SGHVS, CDR2 FQNEAQ, per germline. The CDR3 consists of 13 residues. CDR3 DNA sequence: TGTGCCAGCAGCTATAGTAGCAGTGGTGAGCAGTTCTTC. Translating gives CASSYSSSGEQFF.

This chain uses TRBV6-5 with TRBJ1-1; possible D gene TRBD1, 5 bases. The CDR3 is 15 residues long. Germline V gene lookup returns CDR1 MNHEY and CDR2 SVGAGI. With 6 bases removed from V and 5 bases from J, the gap between germline ends came to 19 bases. The CDR3 bases are TGTGCCAGCAGGGAGTCACAGGCACGAAGGACTGAAGCTTTCTTT. This encodes CASRESQARRTEAFF.

The chain carries TRBV6-5 and TRBJ1-4, with a tentative D call TRBD1 (6 bases). The CDR3 is made up of 14 amino acids. V lost 7 bases and J lost 8, with 17 bases in between. The germline V gene encodes CDR1 MNHEY and CDR2 SVGAGI. The CDR3 here is CASTWTEGFEKLFF. In DNA, the CDR3 is TGTGCCAGCACGTGGACAGAAGGATTCGAAAAACTGTTTTTT.

Only a few counts were recorded for this clone. The J gene is TRBJ1-5, the V gene TRBV2, with a possible D match to TRBD1 (6 bases). Germline values: CDR1 SNHLY, CDR2 FYNNEI. Trimming left V 1 base short and J 4 bases short, with 11 bases between. The CDR3 sequence is 15 residues long. Here the CDR3 DNA reads TGTGCCAGCAGTGAAGAGGGGGTGGTGAATCAGCCCCAGCATTTT. Residues: CASSEEGVVNQPQHF. Based on the CDR3 plus reference TRBV2 and TRBJ1-5, the full variable domain is EPEVTQTPSHQVTQMGQEVILRCVPISNHLYFYWYRQILGQKVEFLVSFYNNEISEKSEIFDDQFSVERPDGSNFTLKIRSTKLEDSAMYFCASSEEGVVNQPQHFGDGTRLSIL.

This clone was counted a single time. The rearrangement joins TRBV3-1 (or the pseudogene TRBV3-2) to TRBJ1-3; D may be TRBD1 (5 bases). Deletions cut 0 bases from V and 4 bases from J, with 16 bases between. The CDR3 length is 17 residues. Germline CDR1 reads LGHDT; CDR2 reads YNNKEL (reference sequence). DNA for the CDR3: TGTGCCAGCAGCCAAGAAGGGGCCCAAATATCAGGAAACACCATATATTTT. Amino acids: CASSQEGAQISGNTIYF.

This clone was detected only a few times. The V and J genes are TRBV9 and TRBJ1-5, with D hard to call. The CDR3 covers 14 residues. Between the trimmed V and J ends, which lost 0 bases and 5 bases, there was a span of 9 bases. CDR1 is SGDLS and CDR2 is YYNGEE in the germline V gene. This CDR3 is CASSVGGEDQPQHF. The DNA of the CDR3 is TGTGCCAGCAGCGTAGGCGGGGAAGATCAGCCCCAGCATTTT. The variable domain in full, with the rest retrieved from reference TRBV9 and TRBJ1-5, is DSGVTQTPKHLITATGQRVTLRCSPRSGDLSVYWYQQSLDQGLQFLIQYYNGEERAKGNILERFSAQQFPDLHSELNLSSLELGDSALYFCASSVGGEDQPQHFGDGTRLSIL.

This clone was observed a single time. The J gene is TRBJ1-1, the V gene TRBV25-1; D is uncertain. The CDR3 totals 12 residues. The ends were cut back, 3 bases at V and 5 bases at J, with 7 bases in the middle. Germline CDR1 reads MGHDK; CDR2 reads SYGVNS. The CDR3: CASSDSRTEAFF. The CDR3 bases are TGTGCCAGCAGTGATTCGAGGACTGAAGCTTTCTTT.

V gene TRBV7-6 combines with J gene TRBJ2-7, with TRBD1 matching 7 bases. Germline-derived CDR1 and CDR2 are SGHVS and FNYEAQ. Trimming cost V 3 bases and J 6 bases; bases outside gene matches: 5. The CDR3 is 13 residues long. CDR3 coding DNA: TGTGCCAGCAGCTTGACAGGGCCCTCCGAGCAGTACTTC. Translating gives CASSLTGPSEQYF.

This clone was observed a single time. The rearrangement joins TRBV7-2 to TRBJ1-1, with D possibly matching TRBD1 (5 bases). Germline V lookup: CDR1 SGHTA, CDR2 FQGNSA. CDR3 length: 15 amino acids. Trimming shortened V by 4 bases and J by 5 bases, and 17 bases separated the two germline ends. The CDR3, as DNA: TGTGCCAGCAGCTCGGTCAGGGCGCGGGGGACTGAAGCTTTCTTT. Protein: CASSSVRARGTEAFF.

The chain uses TRBV10-3 and TRBJ2-1, with TRBD2 matching over 11 bases. The CDR3 loop spans 16 amino acids. J gave up 3 bases and V 7 bases, and 8 bases lay outside the gene matches. Germline assignment: CDR1 ENHRY and CDR2 SYGVKD. As DNA, the CDR3 is TGTGCCATCACCAAGACTAGCGGGATTGGCTACAATGAGCAGTTCTTC. This codes for CAITKTSGIGYNEQFF.

This clone turned up a few times. As DNA, the CDR3 is TGTGCCAGCAAACGGGGGGGAAGCAACGAGCAGTACTTC. Translated: CASKRGGSNEQYF. The V gene is TRBV6-5, the J gene TRBJ2-7; 8 bases are shared with TRBD2. The CDR3 is made up of 13 amino acids. The V gene end was trimmed by 7 bases and the J gene end by 5 bases; junction bases not matched to a gene: 7. Germline V gene sequence: CDR1 MNHEY, CDR2 SVGAGI.

V usage is TRBV29-1 and J usage is TRBJ2-1; 9 positions agree with TRBD1. This CDR3 region has 15 residues. Trimming at V came to 2 bases and at J to 7 bases, leaving 9 bases not matched to a gene. Germline values: CDR1 SQVTM, CDR2 ANQGSEA. CDR3 DNA sequence: TGCAGCGTTGAATACCGAGGACAGGGGACGAATGAGCAGTTCTTC. This translates into CSVEYRGQGTNEQFF.

This clone was counted between two and nine times. This rearrangement joins TRBV6-5 to TRBJ1-1; the D gene is possibly TRBD1 (5 bases). There are 15 residues in the CDR3. V was pared by 8 bases and J by 5 bases, with 21 bases between. CDR1 is MNHEY and CDR2 is SVGAGI in the germline V gene. The CDR3 sequence: CASVLLKGLETEAFF. For the CDR3, the DNA is TGTGCCAGCGTTTTATTGAAGGGGTTGGAGACTGAAGCTTTCTTT.

J is TRBJ2-1 and V is TRBV20-1; possibly TRBD2 for D (5 bases). The CDR3 contains 16 residues. Germline CDR1 reads DFQATT; CDR2 reads SNEGSKA (reference sequence). V lost 3 bases and J 4 bases, leaving 19 bases between the germline ends. The CDR3 protein is CSASPLDTGMYNEQFF. In nucleotides, the CDR3 is TGCAGTGCTAGTCCCCTCGACACCGGGATGTACAATGAGCAGTTCTTC.

V is TRBV2 and J is TRBJ1-4; the D is unclear. Germline V gives CDR1 SNHLY, CDR2 FYNNEI. CDR3 length: 11 residues. V was pared by 6 bases and J by 7 bases, with 6 bases between. CDR3 in DNA: TGTGCCAGCAGCAACAGTGAAAAACTGTTTTTT. This encodes CASSNSEKLFF.

The J gene is TRBJ1-2, the V gene TRBV28; 10 bases match TRBD1. Germline assignment: CDR1 MDHEN and CDR2 SYDVKM. After removal of 6 bases from V and 5 bases from J, the junction contained 9 bases not matched to a gene. The CDR3 is made up of 15 amino acids. The CDR3 region is CASSSRWTGGYGYTF. The CDR3 region has the DNA TGTGCCAGCAGCTCTAGATGGACAGGGGGGTATGGCTACACCTTC.